Below are 25 T cell receptor beta chains sequenced from a single sample in a study of shared clonotypes between healthy human individuals. TCRdb's table, derived via immunoSEQ multiplex PCR, lists solely in-frame clones and lacks some. The sample records just over 2,000,000 clones, approximately 94% being singletons. Naive CD8 cells comprised CD45RO-negative, CCR7-positively selected cells, excluding terminally differentiated effector memory CD45RA+ cells. Sequenced input: naive CD8+ T cells sorted from blood. These receptor sequences come from a man aged 18 to 29 in good health.

The chain combines TRBV6-5 with TRBJ1-3; D might be TRBD1 (5 bases). The V end lost 5 bases, the J end lost 0 bases, and 11 bases lay between the germline ends. The length of the CDR3 is 15 residues. CDR1 is MNHEY and CDR2 is SVGAGI in the germline V gene. DNA of the CDR3: TGTGCCAGCAGTCCAGGGACCTACTCTGGAAACACCATATATTTT. Translation: CASSPGTYSGNTIYF.

This chain joins TRBV19 and TRBJ1-5; maybe TRBD1 (6 bases). This CDR3 spans 14 amino acids. Germline CDR1 LNHDA, CDR2 SQIVND (reference sequence). Trimming stripped 4 bases from V and 4 bases from J, with 11 bases between. The CDR3 here is CASSSWTENQPQHF. The CDR3 coding sequence is TGTGCCAGTAGTAGCTGGACAGAGAATCAGCCCCAGCATTTT.

This clone came up once. V is TRBV5-1 and J is TRBJ2-3; 10 nucleotides match TRBD2. The CDR3 has 15 residues. Germline values: CDR1 SGHRS, CDR2 YFSETQ. V gave up 4 bases and J gave up 4 bases; unmatched junction bases: 6. CDR3 sequence (DNA): TGCGCCAGCAGCCATCGAGCGGGGGGGCCAGATACGCAGTATTTT. It specifies CASSHRAGGPDTQYF.

The chain recombines TRBV27 with TRBJ1-2; maybe TRBD1 (6 bases). V lost 4 bases and J 2 bases, leaving 14 bases between the germline ends. CDR1 is MNHEY and CDR2 is SMNVEV in the germline V gene (reference sequence). This CDR3 is built from 15 residues. Here the CDR3 DNA reads TGTGCCAGCAGTTCCGCAGGGGCCTCCAACTATGGCTACACCTTC. Its translation is CASSSAGASNYGYTF.

This chain uses TRBV6-5 with TRBJ2-1; D might be TRBD1 or TRBD2, each matching 5 bases. V shed 5 bases and J shed 7 bases, with 12 bases lying between them. The CDR3 is made up of 13 amino acids. Germline V gene sequence: CDR1 MNHEY, CDR2 SVGAGI. CDR3 DNA: TGTGCCAGCAGTCTCGGGGCTTCTAATGAGCAGTTCTTC. This codes for CASSLGASNEQFF.

The chain employs TRBV6-1 and TRBJ2-7, with 7 bases that match TRBD1. CDR1 and CDR2 (germline): MNHNS, SASEGT. CDR3 length: 13 residues. Trimming removed 6 bases from V and 0 bases from J; junction bases left unmatched: 2. The CDR3: CASRQGSSYEQYF. CDR3 coding DNA: TGTGCCAGCAGACAGGGGAGCTCCTACGAGCAGTACTTC.

The chain is built from TRBV27 and TRBJ2-1, with 10 nucleotides matching TRBD1. The CDR3 loop spans 18 amino acids. The V gene's germline CDR1 is MNHEY and CDR2 SMNVEV (reference sequence). Trimming took 3 bases from V and 7 from J; bases not matched to a gene: 15. The CDR3 coding sequence is TGTGCCAGCAGTTTCCGACTAGCCGGGACAGGGGAGGGAAATGAGCAGTTCTTC. Amino acid sequence: CASSFRLAGTGEGNEQFF.

Notes on this clone: At one end, the junction sequence differs from germline, possibly due to a read error. The chain couples TRBV7-7 to TRBJ1-4; TRBD1 matches at 8 bases. CDR3 size: 16 residues. Germline values: CDR1 SSHAT, CDR2 FNYEAQ (reference sequence). Written as DNA, the CDR3 is TGTGCTAGCAGCCCACTAACAGGGGGTCTAGACGAAAAACTGTTTTTT. This gives the protein CASSPLTGGLDEKLFF.

This chain uses TRBV5-1 with TRBJ2-1, with 11 bases aligning to TRBD2. Trimming took 5 bases from V and 3 from J; bases not matched to a gene: 4. This CDR3 contains 15 residues. Germline CDR1 SGHRS, CDR2 YFSETQ. Written as DNA, the CDR3 is TGCGCCAGCAGAAGTACTAGCGGGGGCTACAATGAGCAGTTCTTC. Protein sequence: CASRSTSGGYNEQFF.

The chain couples TRBV5-1 to TRBJ2-7; D unresolved. Germline V gene data show CDR1 as SGHRS and CDR2 as YFSETQ. With 0 bases removed from V and 5 bases from J, the gap between germline ends came to 12 bases. The CDR3 has 14 residues. CDR3 sequence reads: CASSLELGVNEQYF. DNA for the CDR3: TGCGCCAGCAGCTTGGAATTGGGCGTCAACGAGCAGTACTTC.

This clone was found once. V is TRBV29-1 and J is TRBJ1-3; no definite D call. Germline V gene data show CDR1 as SQVTM and CDR2 as ANQGSEA. Between the trimmed V and J ends, which lost 3 bases and 3 bases, there was a span of 9 bases. The CDR3 covers 13 residues. The CDR3 loop reads CSVDPDGGNTIYF. Here the CDR3 DNA reads TGCAGCGTTGACCCGGACGGTGGAAACACCATATATTTT.

The table lists this clone with a count of one. The CDR3 loop is CAWSVFPELAGNTGELFF. The CDR3 DNA is TGTGCCTGGAGTGTATTCCCCGAACTAGCGGGCAACACCGGGGAGCTGTTTTTT. The V call is TRBV30, the J call TRBJ2-2, with 9 bases fitting TRBD2. Losses at the gene ends were 0 bases for V and 2 bases for J; bases not matched to a gene: 10. The CDR3 is made up of 18 amino acids. Germline-derived CDR1 and CDR2 are GTSNPN and SVGIG (reference sequence).

This rearrangement joins TRBV19 to TRBJ2-5; D is uncertain. The CDR3 runs 13 residues. The V and J ends lost 11 bases and 0 bases respectively, with 13 bases between them. The germline CDR1 and CDR2 sequences are LNHDA and SQIVND (reference sequence). The chain's CDR3 is CASGSVNQETQYF. In nucleotides, the CDR3 is TGTGCCTCGGGCAGTGTAAACCAAGAGACCCAGTACTTC. The whole variable domain, filled in from reference TRBV19 and TRBJ2-5, reads DGGITQSPKYLFRKEGQNVTLSCEQNLNHDAMYWYRQDPGQGLRLIYYSQIVNDFQKGDIAEGYSVSREKKESFPLTVTSAQKNPTAFYLCASGSVNQETQYFGPGTRLLVL.

The chain couples TRBV6-6 to TRBJ2-1; 8 bases fit TRBD2. Losses at the gene ends were 0 bases for V and 8 bases for J; bases not matched to a gene: 3. The CDR3 loop spans 14 amino acids. CDR1 is MNHNY, CDR2 SVGAGI, per germline (reference sequence). This CDR3 reads CASSYSPGRDEQFF. CDR3 DNA: TGTGCCAGCAGTTACTCCCCCGGGAGGGATGAGCAGTTCTTC.

V is TRBV9 and J is TRBJ2-7, with 7 bases identical to TRBD2. J gave up 2 bases and V 0 bases, and 5 bases lay outside the gene matches. The CDR3 loop spans 15 amino acids. The V gene's germline CDR1 is SGDLS and CDR2 YYNGEE. CDR3 DNA: TGTGCCAGCAGCGTAGATGGAAGCGGGACCTACGAGCAGTACTTC. Translation gives CASSVDGSGTYEQYF.

This clone was detected once. The J gene is TRBJ2-1, the V gene TRBV6-5; unclear D gene. Germline assignment: CDR1 MNHEY and CDR2 SVGAGI. Trimming left V 8 bases short and J 4 bases short, with 12 bases between. The CDR3 covers 13 residues. This chain's CDR3 is CASRRGGYNEQFF. The CDR3 DNA follows: TGTGCCAGCCGCCGAGGTGGGTACAATGAGCAGTTCTTC.

The chain links TRBV5-1 to TRBJ1-5; D call uncertain. CDR1 and CDR2 (germline): SGHRS, YFSETQ. V lost 4 bases, J lost 0 bases, and 20 bases lay in between. The length of the CDR3 is 18 residues. The chain's CDR3 is CASSPKSQEGFSNQPQHF. The CDR3 DNA reads as TGCGCCAGCAGCCCCAAATCCCAAGAGGGTTTTAGCAATCAGCCCCAGCATTTT. The entire variable domain, with the rest obtained from reference TRBV5-1 and TRBJ1-5, is as follows: KAGVTQTPRYLIKTRGQQVTLSCSPISGHRSVSWYQQTPGQGLQFLFEYFSETQRNKGNFPGRFSGRQFSNSRSEMNVSTLELGDSALYLCASSPKSQEGFSNQPQHFGDGTRLSIL.

The V call is TRBV2, the J call TRBJ1-1; 7 positions match TRBD1. The CDR3 covers 14 residues. V shed 5 bases, J shed 5 bases, and the junction held 8 bases outside the gene matches. The germline CDR1 and CDR2 sequences are SNHLY and FYNNEI. In DNA, the CDR3 is TGTGCCAGCAGTAAGGGGGCGCAGGAAACTGAAGCTTTCTTT. Protein product: CASSKGAQETEAFF. The full variable domain, in which reference TRBV2 and TRBJ1-1 provide the parts outside the CDR3, is EPEVTQTPSHQVTQMGQEVILRCVPISNHLYFYWYRQILGQKVEFLVSFYNNEISEKSEIFDDQFSVERPDGSNFTLKIRSTKLEDSAMYFCASSKGAQETEAFFGQGTRLTVV.

CDR3 residues: CASSDSGVEYTF. DNA for the CDR3: TGTGCCAGCAGTGACTCGGGGGTCGAGTACACCTTC. This sequence joins TRBV6-4 and TRBJ1-2; D possibly corresponds to TRBD1 (5 bases). The CDR3 extends over 12 amino acids. The germline CDR1 and CDR2 sequences are MRHNA and SNTAGT. Trimming pared 0 bases from V and 11 bases from J, leaving 10 bases between.

The rearrangement joins TRBV27 to TRBJ1-6; D is perhaps TRBD1 (5 bases). Trimming removed 3 bases at V and 4 bases at J, with 10 bases between. The germline V gene has CDR1 MNHEY and CDR2 SMNVEV (reference sequence). The length of the CDR3 is 15 residues. CDR3: CASSFPGPYNSPLHF. In DNA form, the CDR3 reads TGTGCCAGCAGTTTTCCGGGACCTTATAATTCACCCCTCCACTTT.

The CDR3 region is CASSWTSGAAYEQYF. DNA of the CDR3: TGTGCCAGCAGCTGGACTAGCGGGGCGGCCTACGAGCAGTACTTC. The chain combines TRBV7-9 with TRBJ2-7; 12 nucleotides align to TRBD2. Germline V gene data show CDR1 as SEHNR and CDR2 as FQNEAQ (reference sequence). Unmatched junction bases numbered 3, after V lost 4 bases and J lost 2 bases. The length of the CDR3 is 15 residues. The full variable domain, with the rest looked up from reference TRBV7-9 and TRBJ2-7, is DTGVSQNPRHKITKRGQNVTFRCDPISEHNRLYWYRQTLGQGPEFLTYFQNEAQLEKSRLLSDRFSAERPKGSFSTLEIQRTEQGDSAMYLCASSWTSGAAYEQYFGPGTRLTVT.

Note on this clone: Other DNA sequences in the sample encode the same CDR3. The chain combines TRBV27 with TRBJ2-7; no firm D call. V was shortened by 2 bases and J by 0 bases, with 8 bases between the two germline ends. Germline V gene data show CDR1 as MNHEY and CDR2 as SMNVEV (reference sequence). The CDR3 is made up of 14 amino acids. The CDR3 sequence is CASSLLGPSYEQYF. As DNA, the CDR3 is TGTGCCAGCAGTTTACTGGGCCCCTCCTACGAGCAGTACTTC.

The chain links TRBV6-5 to TRBJ2-7; perhaps TRBD1 as D (6 bases). CDR3 size: 16 residues. Trimming shortened V by 0 bases and J by 0 bases, and 12 bases separated the two germline ends. CDR1 is MNHEY and CDR2 is SVGAGI in the germline V gene. The CDR3 region is CASSYSLGASSYEQYF. Here the CDR3 DNA reads TGTGCCAGCAGTTACTCGTTGGGGGCAAGCTCCTACGAGCAGTACTTC.

The chain joins TRBV5-5 to TRBJ1-5, with D unresolved. The CDR3 totals 14 residues. The germline V and J ends were trimmed by 1 base and 3 bases, with 8 bases remaining between them. Germline assignment: CDR1 SGHKS and CDR2 YYEKEE (reference sequence). The CDR3 DNA follows: TGTGCCAGCAGCTTGCGACTGACCAATCAGCCCCAGCATTTT. Amino acid sequence: CASSLRLTNQPQHF.

The CDR3 reads CASSDPGTEDYEQYF. The CDR3 region has the DNA TGCGCCAGCAGTGATCCCGGGACAGAGGATTACGAGCAGTACTTC. This rearrangement joins TRBV10-2 to TRBJ2-7; 7 bases align to TRBD1. The germline V gene encodes CDR1 WSHSY and CDR2 SAAADI. The length of the CDR3 is 15 residues. The J segment lost 4 bases and the V segment lost 3 bases, leaving 9 bases of the junction unmatched.